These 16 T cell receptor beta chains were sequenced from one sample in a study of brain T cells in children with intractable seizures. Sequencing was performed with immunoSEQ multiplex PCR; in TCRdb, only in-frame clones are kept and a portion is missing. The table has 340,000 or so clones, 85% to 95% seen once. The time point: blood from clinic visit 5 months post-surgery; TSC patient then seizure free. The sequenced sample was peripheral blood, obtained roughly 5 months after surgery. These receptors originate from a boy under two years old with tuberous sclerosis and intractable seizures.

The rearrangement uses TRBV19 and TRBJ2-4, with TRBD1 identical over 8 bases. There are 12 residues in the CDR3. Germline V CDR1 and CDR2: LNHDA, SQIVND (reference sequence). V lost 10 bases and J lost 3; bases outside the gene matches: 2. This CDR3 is CATGQGKNIQYF. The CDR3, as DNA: TGTGCCACCGGACAGGGCAAAAACATTCAGTACTTC.

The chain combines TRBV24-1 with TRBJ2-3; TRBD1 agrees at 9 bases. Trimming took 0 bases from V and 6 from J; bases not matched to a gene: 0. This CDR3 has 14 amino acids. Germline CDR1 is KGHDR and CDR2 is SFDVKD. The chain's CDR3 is CATSDLGTGDTQYF. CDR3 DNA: TGTGCCACCAGTGATTTGGGGACAGGGGATACGCAGTATTTT.

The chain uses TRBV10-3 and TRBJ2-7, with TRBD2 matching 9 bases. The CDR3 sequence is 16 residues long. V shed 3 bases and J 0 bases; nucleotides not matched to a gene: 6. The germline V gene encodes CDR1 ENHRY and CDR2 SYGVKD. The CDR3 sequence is CAISDLAGDSSYEQYF. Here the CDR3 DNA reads TGTGCCATCAGTGATTTAGCGGGGGACAGCTCCTACGAGCAGTACTTC.

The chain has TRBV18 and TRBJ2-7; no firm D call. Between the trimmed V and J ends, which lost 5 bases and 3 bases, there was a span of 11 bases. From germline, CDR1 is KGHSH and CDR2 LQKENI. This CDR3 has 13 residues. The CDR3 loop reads CASSEQHLYEQYF. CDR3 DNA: TGTGCCAGCTCAGAACAGCACCTCTACGAGCAGTACTTC.

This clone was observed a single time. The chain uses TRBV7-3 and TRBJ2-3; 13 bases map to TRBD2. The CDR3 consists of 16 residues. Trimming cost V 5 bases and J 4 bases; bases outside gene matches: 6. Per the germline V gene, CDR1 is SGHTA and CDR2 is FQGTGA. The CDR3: CASSARLAGGSDTQYF. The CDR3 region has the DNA TGTGCCAGCAGCGCAAGACTAGCGGGAGGATCAGATACGCAGTATTTT.

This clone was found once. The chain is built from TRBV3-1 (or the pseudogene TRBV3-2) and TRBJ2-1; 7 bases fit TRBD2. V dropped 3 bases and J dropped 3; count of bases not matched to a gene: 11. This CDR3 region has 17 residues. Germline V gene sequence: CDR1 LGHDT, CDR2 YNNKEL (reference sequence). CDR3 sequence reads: CASSHSKGLAVYNEQFF. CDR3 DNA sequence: TGTGCCAGCAGCCACTCTAAGGGGCTAGCGGTCTACAATGAGCAGTTCTTC.

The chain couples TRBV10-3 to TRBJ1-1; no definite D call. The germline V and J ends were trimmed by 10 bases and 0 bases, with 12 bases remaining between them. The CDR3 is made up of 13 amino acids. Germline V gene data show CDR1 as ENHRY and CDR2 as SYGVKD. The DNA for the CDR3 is TGTGCCACCTCAAATATAGTGAACACTGAAGCTTTCTTT. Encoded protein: CATSNIVNTEAFF.

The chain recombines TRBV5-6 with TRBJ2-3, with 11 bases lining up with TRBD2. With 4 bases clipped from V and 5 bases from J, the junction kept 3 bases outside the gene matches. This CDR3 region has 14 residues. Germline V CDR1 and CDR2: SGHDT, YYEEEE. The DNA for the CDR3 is TGTGCCAGCAGCACCGGGACTAGCGGAGATACGCAGTATTTT. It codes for CASSTGTSGDTQYF.

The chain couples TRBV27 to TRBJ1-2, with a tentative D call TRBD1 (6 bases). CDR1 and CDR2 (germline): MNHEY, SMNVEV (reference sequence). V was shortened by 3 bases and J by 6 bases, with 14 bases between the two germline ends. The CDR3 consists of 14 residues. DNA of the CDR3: TGTGCCAGCAGTTTGTTTTTGGGGGCGCATGGCTACACCTTC. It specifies CASSLFLGAHGYTF.

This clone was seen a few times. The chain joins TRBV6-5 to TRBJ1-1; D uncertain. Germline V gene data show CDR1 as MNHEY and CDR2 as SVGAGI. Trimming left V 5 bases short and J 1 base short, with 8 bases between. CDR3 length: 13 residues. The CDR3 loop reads CASSPNGNTEAFF. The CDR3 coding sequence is TGTGCCAGCAGTCCGAATGGGAACACTGAAGCTTTCTTT.

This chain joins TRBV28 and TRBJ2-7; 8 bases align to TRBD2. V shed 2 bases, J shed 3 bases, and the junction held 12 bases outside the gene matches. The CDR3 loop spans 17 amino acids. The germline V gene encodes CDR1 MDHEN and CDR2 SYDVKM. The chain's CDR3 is CASSLILRKAGGYEQYF. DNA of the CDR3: TGTGCCAGCAGTTTAATTCTCCGGAAGGCGGGAGGCTACGAGCAGTACTTC.

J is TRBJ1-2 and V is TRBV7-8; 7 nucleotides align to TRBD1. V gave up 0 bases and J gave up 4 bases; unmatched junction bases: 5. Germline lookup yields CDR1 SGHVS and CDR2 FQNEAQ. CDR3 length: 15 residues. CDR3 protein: CASSLAVRGAYGYTF. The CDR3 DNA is TGTGCCAGCAGCTTAGCGGTCAGGGGGGCCTATGGCTACACCTTC.

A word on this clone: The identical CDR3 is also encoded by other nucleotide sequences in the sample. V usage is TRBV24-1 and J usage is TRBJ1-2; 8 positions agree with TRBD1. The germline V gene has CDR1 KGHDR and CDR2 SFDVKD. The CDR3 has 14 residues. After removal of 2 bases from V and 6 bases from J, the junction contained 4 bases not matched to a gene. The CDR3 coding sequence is TGTGCCACCAGTGATTCTAGGACAGGGAATGGCTACACCTTC. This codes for CATSDSRTGNGYTF.

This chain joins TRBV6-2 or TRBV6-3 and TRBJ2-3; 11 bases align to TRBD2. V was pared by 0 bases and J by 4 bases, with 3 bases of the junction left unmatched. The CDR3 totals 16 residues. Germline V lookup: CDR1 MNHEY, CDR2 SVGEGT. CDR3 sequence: CASSYSSGRASDTQYF. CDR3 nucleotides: TGTGCCAGCAGTTACTCTAGCGGGAGGGCCTCAGATACGCAGTATTTT.

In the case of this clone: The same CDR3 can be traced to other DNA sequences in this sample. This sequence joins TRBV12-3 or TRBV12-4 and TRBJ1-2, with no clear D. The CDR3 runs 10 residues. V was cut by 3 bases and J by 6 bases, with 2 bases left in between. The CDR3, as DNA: TGTGCCAGCAGTTTGAATGGCTACACCTTC. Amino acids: CASSLNGYTF.

CDR3 residues: CASSPGHLYGYTF. In DNA form, the CDR3 reads TGTGCCAGCAGCCCCGGACACCTCTATGGCTACACCTTC. The chain combines TRBV7-8 with TRBJ1-2; D is perhaps TRBD1 (5 bases). Trimming removed 5 bases from V and 4 bases from J, with 11 bases in between. Germline V lookup: CDR1 SGHVS, CDR2 FQNEAQ. The CDR3 totals 13 residues.